A selection of T cell receptor beta chains follows, all from one sample in a study of CD8 T cells in Susac syndrome. TCRdb ran MiXCR on the immunoSEQ multiplex PCR reads and lists one entry per CDR3 protein. The profile shows over 80,000 distinct CDR3 sequences, around 94% of them singletons. What was sequenced was CD8+ T cells from PBMCs. Receptor source: a human donor with Susac syndrome. Both conserved end residues are part of each CDR3. Each record gives: J gene, clone size, V gene, D gene, CDR3 DNA, CDR3 protein. D genes are given only for firm matches. Size is stated for part of the rows, as once, few or many counts, or as a class when the clone is expanded.

J: TRBJ1-1; size: once; V: TRBV9; D: -; DNA: TGTGCCAGCAGCGAGACTGAAGCTTTCTTT; CDR3: CASSETEAFF
J: TRBJ1-2; size: -; V: TRBV6-2/TRBV6-3; D: TRBD1; DNA: TGTGCCAGCAGCGATTACAGGGGAACGAACTATGGCTACACCTTC; CDR3: CASSDYRGTNYGYTF
J: TRBJ2-1; size: -; V: TRBV4-3; D: TRBD2; DNA: TGCGCCAGCAGGGGCAGAAACGGCGGGAGTGGTGAGCAGTTCTTC; CDR3: CASRGRNGGSGEQFF
J: TRBJ1-1; size: -; V: TRBV9; D: -; DNA: TGTGCCAGCAGCCAAACCGGGACAAAGAACACTGAAGCTTTCTTT; CDR3: CASSQTGTKNTEAFF
J: TRBJ1-1; size: -; V: TRBV20-1; D: -; DNA: TGCAGTGCTAGAGATCCACAGGGAGTCACTGAAGCTTTCTTT; CDR3: CSARDPQGVTEAFF
J: TRBJ1-1; size: -; V: TRBV27; D: TRBD1; DNA: TGTGCCAGCAGTTTATCTGGGACAGGGGTCATTGAAGCTTTCTTT; CDR3: CASSLSGTGVIEAFF
J: TRBJ1-1; size: -; V: TRBV19; D: -; DNA: TGTGCCAGTAGTTGGGGCGGACCCCAGAACACTGAAGCTTTCTTT; CDR3: CASSWGGPQNTEAFF
J: TRBJ2-3; size: -; V: TRBV9; D: -; DNA: TGTGCCAGCAGCACACTACCGGGGAGCACAGATACGCAGTATTTT; CDR3: CASSTLPGSTDTQYF
J: TRBJ2-7; size: -; V: TRBV27; D: -; DNA: TGTGCCAGCAGAAAGACTAGTTTCCCTTCCTACGAGCAGTACTTC; CDR3: CASRKTSFPSYEQYF
J: TRBJ2-1; size: -; V: TRBV19; D: TRBD2; DNA: TGTGCCAGTAGTATCTCAGCGGGAGGCAATGAGCAGTTCTTC; CDR3: CASSISAGGNEQFF
J: TRBJ2-1; size: few; V: TRBV7-9; D: -; DNA: TGTGCCAGCAGCTTAGTTGGAAGCTCCTACAATGAGCAGTTCTTC; CDR3: CASSLVGSSYNEQFF
J: TRBJ2-3; size: -; V: TRBV13; D: -; DNA: TGTGCCAGCAGCTTCATTCGCGGGACAGTCACAGATACGCAGTATTTT; CDR3: CASSFIRGTVTDTQYF
J: TRBJ1-4; size: -; V: TRBV13; D: -; DNA: TGTGCCAGCAGCCCGCTTCGGACAGATGAAAAACTGTTTTTT; CDR3: CASSPLRTDEKLFF
J: TRBJ2-2; size: -; V: TRBV6-2/TRBV6-3; D: -; DNA: TGTGCCAGCAGAAAGGACCTCACAGGGAAACACACCGGGGAGCTGTTTTTT; CDR3: CASRKDLTGKHTGELFF
J: TRBJ2-7; size: -; V: TRBV20-1; D: -; DNA: TGCAGTGCTAGGTCGGGGGCGGGGTACGAGCAGTACTTC; CDR3: CSARSGAGYEQYF
J: TRBJ2-3; size: few; V: TRBV7-9; D: TRBD2; DNA: TGTGCCAGCAGCCCCTCGCGGGAGGGCCCCGATACGCAGTATTTT; CDR3: CASSPSREGPDTQYF
J: TRBJ2-1; size: -; V: TRBV4-3; D: -; DNA: TGCGCCAGCAGCCACAGGCGTAGGAGTGAGCAGTTCTTC; CDR3: CASSHRRRSEQFF
J: TRBJ2-7; size: -; V: TRBV12-3/TRBV12-4; D: TRBD1; DNA: TGTGCCAGCAGTTTCGGGGGGACAGGGGAACAGTACTTC; CDR3: CASSFGGTGEQYF
J: TRBJ2-7; size: -; V: TRBV4-3; D: TRBD2; DNA: TGCGCCAGCAGCCAAAGGTGGACTAGCTCCTACGAGCAGTACTTC; CDR3: CASSQRWTSSYEQYF
J: TRBJ1-2; size: -; V: TRBV5-4; D: -; DNA: TGTGCCAGCAGCTATCCCGGGTCGAGGGCAAAGGATGGCTACACCTTC; CDR3: CASSYPGSRAKDGYTF
J: TRBJ1-6; size: -; V: TRBV28; D: -; DNA: TGTGCCAGCAGTTTATCAGGGCAGGAAAGCTCACCCCTCCACTTT; CDR3: CASSLSGQESSPLHF
J: TRBJ2-1; size: -; V: TRBV12-3/TRBV12-4; D: -; DNA: TGTGCCAGCGGTAACAATGAGCAGTTCTTC; CDR3: CASGNNEQFF
J: TRBJ2-7; size: -; V: TRBV7-2; D: -; DNA: TGTGCCAGCAGCTTAGCGCGTGACTACGAGCAGTACTTC; CDR3: CASSLARDYEQYF
J: TRBJ2-7; size: -; V: TRBV12-3/TRBV12-4; D: -; DNA: TGTGCCAGCAGCCTGGGGGACCGAAGCTCCTACGAGCAGTACTTC; CDR3: CASSLGDRSSYEQYF
J: TRBJ2-5; size: -; V: TRBV5-1; D: -; DNA: TGCGCCAGCAGGAAGGACTGGGGGGAGACCCAGTACTTC; CDR3: CASRKDWGETQYF
J: TRBJ2-1; size: -; V: TRBV12-3/TRBV12-4; D: -; DNA: TGTGCCAGCAGCAGACCACAGGGAAATGAGCAGTTCTTC; CDR3: CASSRPQGNEQFF
J: TRBJ1-2; size: -; V: TRBV5-6; D: -; DNA: TGTGCCAGCAGCTTGGACGCCACCTATGGCTACACCTTC; CDR3: CASSLDATYGYTF
J: TRBJ2-7; size: -; V: TRBV20-1; D: -; DNA: TGCAGTGCTGGGGACGGAACCTACGAGCAGTACTTC; CDR3: CSAGDGTYEQYF
J: TRBJ2-5; size: -; V: TRBV29-1; D: -; DNA: TGCAGCGTTGTTGTTACGGGCGAAGAGACCCAGTACTTC; CDR3: CSVVVTGEETQYF
J: TRBJ1-1; size: -; V: TRBV13; D: TRBD1; DNA: TGTGCCAGCGGGTCGACAGGGGGCTTGACTGAAGCTTTCTTT; CDR3: CASGSTGGLTEAFF
J: TRBJ2-3; size: -; V: TRBV3-1; D: -; DNA: TGTGCCAGCAGCCTTGGGGTCGCCCGTCGAACAGATACGCAGTATTTT; CDR3: CASSLGVARRTDTQYF
J: TRBJ2-7; size: -; V: TRBV7-2; D: TRBD2; DNA: TGTGCCAGCAGCTTATCCCCCCTAGCGGACATCTACGAGCAGTACTTC; CDR3: CASSLSPLADIYEQYF
J: TRBJ1-3; size: -; V: TRBV5-6; D: -; DNA: TGTGCCAGCAGTTGGGACGGACGTATCTCTGGAAACACCATATATTTT; CDR3: CASSWDGRISGNTIYF
J: TRBJ2-2; size: -; V: TRBV7-9; D: TRBD2; DNA: TGTGCCAGCAGCCCCGCCCCGATTAGCGGGGGCAACGTGGGACGGGAGCTGTTTTTT; CDR3: CASSPAPISGGNVGRELFF
J: TRBJ2-7; size: -; V: TRBV29-1; D: TRBD2; DNA: TGCAGCGTTCGGGAGGGGCACGGTTCCTACGAGCAGTACTTC; CDR3: CSVREGHGSYEQYF
J: TRBJ2-3; size: -; V: TRBV9; D: -; DNA: TGTGCCAGCAGCGTAAGGGGTTACGGCACAGATACGCAGTATTTT; CDR3: CASSVRGYGTDTQYF
J: TRBJ2-2; size: -; V: TRBV7-9; D: -; DNA: TGTGCCAGCAGGGTAAACACCGGGGAGCTGTTTTTT; CDR3: CASRVNTGELFF
J: TRBJ1-1; size: -; V: TRBV4-2; D: TRBD1; DNA: TGTGCCAGCAGCCAAGCGGGACAGGGTTTATCGAGGAACACTGAAGCTTTCTTT; CDR3: CASSQAGQGLSRNTEAFF
J: TRBJ2-3; size: -; V: TRBV29-1; D: -; DNA: TGCAGCGTTGAATATCATGGTAGGCAGGGCACAGATACGCAGTATTTT; CDR3: CSVEYHGRQGTDTQYF
J: TRBJ1-6; size: -; V: TRBV6-4; D: -; DNA: TGTGCCAGCAGTGACTCGATGAATTCACCCCTCCACTTT; CDR3: CASSDSMNSPLHF
J: TRBJ2-4; size: -; V: TRBV28; D: -; DNA: TGTGCCAGCGGTGAGGGGGATCACATTCAGTACTTC; CDR3: CASGEGDHIQYF
J: TRBJ2-1; size: once; V: TRBV30; D: -; DNA: TGTGCCTATCAGGGCTATTCGGTTGAGCAGTTCTTC; CDR3: CAYQGYSVEQFF
J: TRBJ2-3; size: -; V: TRBV7-2; D: TRBD1; DNA: TGTGCCAGCAGCCACGACAGGGGAAAAGATACGCAGTATTTT; CDR3: CASSHDRGKDTQYF
J: TRBJ1-4; size: -; V: TRBV2; D: -; DNA: TGTGCCAGCAGCGTTCGTATTGAGGCAACTAATGAAAAACTGTTTTTT; CDR3: CASSVRIEATNEKLFF
J: TRBJ1-1; size: once; V: TRBV30; D: -; DNA: TGTGCCTGGAGTGTGAGCCAGCGAACTGAAGCTTTCTTT; CDR3: CAWSVSQRTEAFF
J: TRBJ2-7; size: -; V: TRBV3-1; D: -; DNA: TGTGCCAGCAGCCAAGAAGCCTACGAGCAGTACTTC; CDR3: CASSQEAYEQYF
J: TRBJ1-2; size: once; V: TRBV19; D: TRBD1; DNA: TGTGCCAGTAGTACCTTTCGGACAGGGGACTATGGCTACACCTTC; CDR3: CASSTFRTGDYGYTF
J: TRBJ2-1; size: -; V: TRBV4-3; D: TRBD2; DNA: TGCGCCAGCAGCCAAGTCTTCGAGACTAGCGTTTACAATGAGCAGTTCTTC; CDR3: CASSQVFETSVYNEQFF
J: TRBJ2-3; size: -; V: TRBV5-6; D: TRBD1; DNA: TGTGCCAGCAGCCCTCTCCCGACAGGGATCGGGGATACGCAGTATTTT; CDR3: CASSPLPTGIGDTQYF
J: TRBJ2-1; size: -; V: TRBV4-3; D: -; DNA: TGCGCCAGCAGCCAAGATATTGGTCCCTACAATGAGCAGTTCTTC; CDR3: CASSQDIGPYNEQFF
J: TRBJ2-1; size: -; V: TRBV20-1; D: TRBD2; DNA: TGCAGTGCTAGAGATACGGATAGCGGGAGTCCCCGGTACAATGAGCAGTTCTTC; CDR3: CSARDTDSGSPRYNEQFF
J: TRBJ2-7; size: -; V: TRBV10-3; D: -; DNA: TGTGCCATCAGTGAGTCGGGTGTAATAAGGGCCGAGCAGTACTTC; CDR3: CAISESGVIRAEQYF
J: TRBJ1-2; size: -; V: TRBV18; D: -; DNA: TGTGCCAGCTCACCACCTGCAGCTAACTATGGCTACACCTTC; CDR3: CASSPPAANYGYTF
J: TRBJ2-7; size: -; V: TRBV4-2; D: TRBD2; DNA: TGTGCCAGCAGCCATGAAACCGGGACTAGCGGGAACTCCTACGAGCAGTACTTC; CDR3: CASSHETGTSGNSYEQYF
J: TRBJ2-7; size: -; V: TRBV7-9; D: -; DNA: TGTGCCAGCAGCTTACCCGAAGCAGGGCCCTCCTACGAGCAGTACTTC; CDR3: CASSLPEAGPSYEQYF
J: TRBJ2-7; size: -; V: TRBV29-1; D: -; DNA: TGCAGCGTTGAGGGGGGCCCCTACGAGCAGTACTTC; CDR3: CSVEGGPYEQYF
J: TRBJ1-5; size: -; V: TRBV15; D: -; DNA: TGTGCCACCAGACTTTCTCCGGTGGGCAATCAGCCCCAGCATTTT; CDR3: CATRLSPVGNQPQHF
J: TRBJ2-7; size: -; V: TRBV7-9; D: TRBD2; DNA: TGTGCCAGCAGCGCCCGTTTGGCAGGGACTAGCTCCTACGAGCAGTACTTC; CDR3: CASSARLAGTSSYEQYF
J: TRBJ2-5; size: -; V: TRBV7-9; D: -; DNA: TGTGCCAGCAGCGGAGGGGGAGTATTGGAGACCCAGTACTTC; CDR3: CASSGGGVLETQYF